The 15 T cell receptor beta chains in this list originate from one sample, sequenced in a study of beta chain features in type 1 diabetes listed by TCRdb under 2018. Which antigens these TCRs recognize remains unknown. Libraries were constructed by the immunoSEQ multiplex PCR assay. All of the isolated RNA was reverse transcribed with the High Capacity cDNA Reverse Transcription Kit, so expressed TCRB transcripts were sequenced. TCRdb carries this immuneACCESS record with in-frame sequences only. Its versions omit some clonotypes, under half of them owing to an unresolved V gene in the studies checked, with the rest unexplained. Here the sample has some 700,000 clones; over 10% occur a single time. The top ten clones comprise approximately 0.02% of the sample. Study-wide conclusions, independent of this receptor: In all four CD4+ subsets, TCRB CDR3 length was moderately but significantly shorter in type 1 diabetes patients.

The material sequenced was naive CD4+ T cells from blood. The sample's cell subset or site label, decoded: true naive CD4+ T cells. Receptors originate from a man younger than 35 with type 1 diabetes.

The chain combines TRBV15 with TRBJ2-1, with D unresolved. CDR3 length equals 15 residues. CDR1 and CDR2 (germline): LNHNV, YYDKDF (reference sequence). The V end was cut by 0 bases, the J end by 0 bases, with 6 bases between. CDR3 sequence (DNA): TGTGCCACCAGCAGAGACCCCGACTCCTACAATGAGCAGTTCTTC. It encodes CATSRDPDSYNEQFF.

This clone was observed a handful of times. This chain links TRBV5-8 with TRBJ1-5, with D uncertain. The CDR3 contains 13 residues. CDR1 is SGHTS and CDR2 is YDEGEE in the germline V gene. Trimming shortened V by 1 base and J by 6 bases, and 8 bases separated the two germline ends. CDR3 residues: CASSLLEGQPQHF. The CDR3 region has the DNA TGTGCCAGCAGCTTGCTCGAGGGTCAGCCCCAGCATTTT.

The CDR3 loop reads CASTGRNTEAFF. DNA for the CDR3: TGTGCCAGCACGGGGAGGAACACTGAAGCTTTCTTT. The V and J genes are TRBV6-1 and TRBJ1-1; no firm D call. This CDR3 region has 12 residues. V was trimmed by 7 bases and J by 1 base, leaving 7 bases between them. Germline loops: CDR1 MNHNS, CDR2 SASEGT.

This clone showed up just a few times. This chain connects TRBV15 to TRBJ1-1, with 8 bases identical to TRBD1. CDR3 length: 14 amino acids. V dropped 5 bases and J dropped 7; count of bases not matched to a gene: 9. CDR1 and CDR2 from the germline V gene are LNHNV and YYDKDF (reference sequence). Here the CDR3 DNA reads TGTGCCACCAGCCCGCGGCAGGGGGCCGTTGAAGCTTTCTTT. It codes for CATSPRQGAVEAFF.

The table lists this clone with a few counts. This chain uses TRBV30 with TRBJ2-7, with D hard to call. Germline values: CDR1 GTSNPN, CDR2 SVGIG (reference sequence). Trimming left V 5 bases short and J 4 bases short, with 9 bases between. The CDR3 totals 11 residues. CDR3 sequence: CAWANSYEQYF. The CDR3 DNA sequence: TGTGCCTGGGCCAACAGTTACGAGCAGTACTTC.

The chain joins TRBV5-4 to TRBJ2-7; 8 positions match TRBD1. Germline CDR1 and CDR2: SGHNT and YYREEE (reference sequence). V was pared by 4 bases and J by 12 bases, with 9 bases of the junction left unmatched. This CDR3 region has 12 residues. The chain's CDR3 is CASSHDQGAGYF. CDR3 nucleotide sequence: TGTGCCAGCAGCCACGATCAGGGGGCAGGGTACTTC.

V is TRBV19 and J is TRBJ2-3, with D tentatively TRBD2 (5 bases). Germline-derived CDR1 and CDR2 are LNHDA and SQIVND (reference sequence). V lost 6 bases to trimming and J lost 0 bases, with 7 bases between them. The CDR3 is 13 amino acids. This CDR3 reads CASSGVSTDTQYF. CDR3 DNA: TGTGCCAGTAGCGGGGTCAGCACAGATACGCAGTATTTT.

This clone was counted only a few times. The chain joins TRBV30 to TRBJ1-1, with TRBD1 identical over 7 bases. The CDR3 runs 14 residues. Germline-derived CDR1 and CDR2 are GTSNPN and SVGIG (reference sequence). Trimming took 3 bases from V and 1 from J; bases not matched to a gene: 5. CDR3 sequence: CAWRTTGRNTEAFF. The DNA of the CDR3 is TGTGCCTGGAGGACGACAGGGAGGAACACTGAAGCTTTCTTT.

With regard to this clone: At one end the junction does not follow the germline gene, possibly because of a read error. V usage is TRBV11-3 and J usage is TRBJ2-7; TRBD1 agrees at 9 bases. Germline CDR1 reads SGHNT; CDR2 reads YENEEA. The CDR3 contains 12 residues. This CDR3 reads CASSLEGTGLHF. CDR3 bases: TGTGCCAGCAGCTTAGAAGGGACAGGGCTGCACTTC.

This clone occurred a few times. The genes are TRBV5-1 and TRBJ1-2, with D perhaps matching TRBD1 (6 bases). The V gene's germline CDR1 is SGHRS and CDR2 YFSETQ. This CDR3 has 16 amino acids. The V end was cut by 0 bases, the J end by 2 bases, with 14 bases between. For the CDR3, the DNA is TGCGCCAGCAGCTTGGCGTCAGGGGAGATCAACTATGGCTACACCTTC. This translates into CASSLASGEINYGYTF. Filled out from reference TRBV5-1 and TRBJ1-2, the complete variable domain reads KAGVTQTPRYLIKTRGQQVTLSCSPISGHRSVSWYQQTPGQGLQFLFEYFSETQRNKGNFPGRFSGRQFSNSRSEMNVSTLELGDSALYLCASSLASGEINYGYTFGSGTRLTVV.

J is TRBJ1-6 and V is TRBV2; D gene unclear. This CDR3 has 12 residues. Germline loops: CDR1 SNHLY, CDR2 FYNNEI. V was pared by 4 bases and J by 9 bases, with 7 bases between. In nucleotides, the CDR3 is TGTGCCAGCAGTGGGGAGCGTTCACCCCTCCACTTT. Its translation: CASSGERSPLHF.

This chain uses TRBV19 with TRBJ2-6; 9 bases are shared with TRBD1. The trim removed 4 bases at V and 0 bases at J, leaving 4 bases unmatched. This CDR3 is built from 17 residues. CDR1 is LNHDA, CDR2 SQIVND, per germline (reference sequence). The CDR3 region has the DNA TGTGCCAGTAGTACGGGACAGGGCCTCTCTGGGGCCAACGTCCTGACTTTC. It codes for CASSTGQGLSGANVLTF. The whole variable domain, remainder taken from reference TRBV19 and TRBJ2-6, is DGGITQSPKYLFRKEGQNVTLSCEQNLNHDAMYWYRQDPGQGLRLIYYSQIVNDFQKGDIAEGYSVSREKKESFPLTVTSAQKNPTAFYLCASSTGQGLSGANVLTFGAGSRLTVL.

There are a few counts of this clone. The genes are TRBV30 and TRBJ1-1, with TRBD1 as a possible D gene (5 bases). The germline gives CDR1 GTSNPN, CDR2 SVGIG (reference sequence). This CDR3 is 14 amino acids long. The ends were cut back, 2 bases at V and 5 bases at J, with 15 bases in the middle. The CDR3 nucleotides read TGTGCCTGGAGTCAACTCGACAGTAATACTGAAGCTTTCTTT. It is translated as CAWSQLDSNTEAFF. Based on the CDR3 plus reference TRBV30 and TRBJ1-1, the full variable domain is SQTIHQWPATLVQPVGSPLSLECTVEGTSNPNLYWYRQAAGRGLQLLFYSVGIGQISSEVPQNLSASRPQDRQFILSSKKLLLSDSGFYLCAWSQLDSNTEAFFGQGTRLTVV.

The rearrangement uses TRBV9 and TRBJ2-3; D possibly corresponds to TRBD2 (7 bases). V lost 4 bases to trimming and J lost 1 base, with 16 bases between them. The length of the CDR3 is 16 residues. Germline V gene sequence: CDR1 SGDLS, CDR2 YYNGEE. CDR3: CASSQEVGGRTDTQYF. The CDR3 DNA reads TGTGCCAGCAGCCAAGAAGTCGGGGGGCGCACAGATACGCAGTATTTT.

This clone was observed a few times. The chain links TRBV10-3 to TRBJ2-5; TRBD2 aligns across 7 bases. The CDR3 has 13 residues. V shed 9 bases, J shed 1 base, and the junction held 5 bases outside the gene matches. Germline V gene sequence: CDR1 ENHRY, CDR2 SYGVKD. CDR3 sequence (DNA): TGTGCCATGGGAGGGACGCTCCAAGAGACCCAGTACTTC. Translated, it gives CAMGGTLQETQYF.